This TCR beta chain originates from a study of blood T cell repertoires in COVID-19. Study details: PBMCs, B-cell-depleted T cells, or T cells provided the cDNA or gDNA that made up the material.

Assay: immunoSEQ multiplex PCR; the TCRdb copy retains only in-frame clones and omits some. The data hold tens of thousands of clones, with around nine tenths observed a single time. The CDR3 consists of 15 residues. Germline V gene lookup returns CDR1 MNHEY and CDR2 SVGEGT. The V end was cut by 5 bases, the J end by 1 base, with 9 bases between. This sequence joins TRBV6-2 or TRBV6-3 and TRBJ2-6, with D possibly matching TRBD1 (6 bases). This receptor was obtained from a woman over 75 with acute or convalescent COVID-19. Sequenced: peripheral blood. The CDR3 reads CASSTRGSGANVLTF. CDR3 nucleotides: TGTGCCAGCAGTACCAGGGGTTCTGGGGCCAACGTCCTGACTTTC.